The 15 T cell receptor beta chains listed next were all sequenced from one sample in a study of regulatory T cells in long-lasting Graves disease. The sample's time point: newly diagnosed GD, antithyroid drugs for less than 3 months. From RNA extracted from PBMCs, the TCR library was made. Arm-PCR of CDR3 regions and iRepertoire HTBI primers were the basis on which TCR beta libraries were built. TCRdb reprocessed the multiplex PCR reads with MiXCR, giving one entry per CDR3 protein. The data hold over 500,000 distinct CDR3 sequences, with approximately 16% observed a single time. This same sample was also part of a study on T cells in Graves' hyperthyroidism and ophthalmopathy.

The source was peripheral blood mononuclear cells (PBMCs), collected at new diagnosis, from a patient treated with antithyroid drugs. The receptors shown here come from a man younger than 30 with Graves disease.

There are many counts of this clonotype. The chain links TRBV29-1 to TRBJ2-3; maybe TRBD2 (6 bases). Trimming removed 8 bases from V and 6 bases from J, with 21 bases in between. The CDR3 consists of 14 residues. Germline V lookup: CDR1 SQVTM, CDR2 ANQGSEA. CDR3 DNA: TGCAGCACCGATCGGGAGAGTGGGGCGGATACGCAGTATTTT. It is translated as CSTDRESGADTQYF.

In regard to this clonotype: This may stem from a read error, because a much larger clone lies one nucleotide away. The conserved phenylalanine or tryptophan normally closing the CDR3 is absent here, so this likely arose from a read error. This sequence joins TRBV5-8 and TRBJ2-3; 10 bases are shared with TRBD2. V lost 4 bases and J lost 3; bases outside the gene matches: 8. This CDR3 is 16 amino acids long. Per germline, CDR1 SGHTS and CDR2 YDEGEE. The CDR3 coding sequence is TGTGCCAGCAGCCGAGGGCTAGCGGGAGTGACAGATACGCAGTATCTT. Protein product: CASSRGLAGVTDTQYL.

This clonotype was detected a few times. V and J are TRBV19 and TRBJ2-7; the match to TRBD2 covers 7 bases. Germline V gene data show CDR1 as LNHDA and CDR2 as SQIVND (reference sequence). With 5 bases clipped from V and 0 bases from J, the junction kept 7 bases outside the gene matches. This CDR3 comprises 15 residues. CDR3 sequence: CASSVGTTHSYEQYF. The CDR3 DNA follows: TGTGCCAGTAGTGTCGGGACTACACACTCCTACGAGCAGTACTTC.

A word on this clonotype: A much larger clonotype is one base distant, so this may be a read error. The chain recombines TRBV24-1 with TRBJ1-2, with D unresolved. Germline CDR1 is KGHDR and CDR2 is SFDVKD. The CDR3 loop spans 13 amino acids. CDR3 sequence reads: CATSDRSGSGYAF. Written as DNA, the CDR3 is TGTGCCACCAGTGATCGCAGTGGTTCTGGCTACGCCTTC.

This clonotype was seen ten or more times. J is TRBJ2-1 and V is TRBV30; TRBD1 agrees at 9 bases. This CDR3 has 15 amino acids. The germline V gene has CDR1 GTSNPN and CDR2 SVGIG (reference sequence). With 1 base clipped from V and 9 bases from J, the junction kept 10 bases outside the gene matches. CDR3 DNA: TGTGCCTGGAGTGAACGGGACAGGGACTCGAGTGAGCAGTTCTTC. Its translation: CAWSERDRDSSEQFF.

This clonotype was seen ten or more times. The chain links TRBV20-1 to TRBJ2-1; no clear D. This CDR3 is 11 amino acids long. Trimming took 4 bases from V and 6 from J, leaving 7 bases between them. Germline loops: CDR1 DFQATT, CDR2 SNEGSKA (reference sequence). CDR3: CSATDPNEQFF. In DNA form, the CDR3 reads TGCAGTGCTACTGACCCCAATGAGCAGTTCTTC.

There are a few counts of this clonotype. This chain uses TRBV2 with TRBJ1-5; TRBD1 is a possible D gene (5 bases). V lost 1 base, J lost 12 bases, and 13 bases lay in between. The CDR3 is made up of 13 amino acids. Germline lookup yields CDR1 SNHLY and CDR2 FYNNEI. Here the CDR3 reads CASSEEDTGLQHF. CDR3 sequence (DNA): TGTGCCAGCAGTGAAGAGGACACTGGGCTCCAGCATTTT.

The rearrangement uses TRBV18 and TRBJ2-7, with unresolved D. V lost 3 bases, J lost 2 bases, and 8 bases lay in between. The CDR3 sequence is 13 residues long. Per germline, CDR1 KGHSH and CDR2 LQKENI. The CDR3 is CASSPEEAYEQYF. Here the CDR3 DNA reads TGTGCCAGCTCACCGGAAGAGGCCTACGAGCAGTACTTC.

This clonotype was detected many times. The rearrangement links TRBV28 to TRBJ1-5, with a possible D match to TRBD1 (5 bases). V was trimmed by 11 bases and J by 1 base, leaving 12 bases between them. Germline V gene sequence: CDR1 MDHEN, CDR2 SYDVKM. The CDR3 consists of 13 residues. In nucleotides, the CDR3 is TGTGCCTGTAGGGGAGAAAGCAATCAGCCCCAGCATTTT. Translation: CACRGESNQPQHF.

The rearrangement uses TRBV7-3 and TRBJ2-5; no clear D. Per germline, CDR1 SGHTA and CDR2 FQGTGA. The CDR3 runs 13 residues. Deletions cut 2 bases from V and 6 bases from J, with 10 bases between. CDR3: CASSLDGSKTQYF. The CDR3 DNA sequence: TGTGCCAGCAGCTTAGACGGTTCGAAGACCCAGTACTTC. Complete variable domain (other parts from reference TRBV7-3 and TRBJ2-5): GAGVSQTPSNKVTEKGKYVELRCDPISGHTALYWYRQSLGQGPEFLIYFQGTGAADDSGLPNDRFFAVRPEGSVSTLKIQRTERGDSAVYLCASSLDGSKTQYFGPGTRLLVL.

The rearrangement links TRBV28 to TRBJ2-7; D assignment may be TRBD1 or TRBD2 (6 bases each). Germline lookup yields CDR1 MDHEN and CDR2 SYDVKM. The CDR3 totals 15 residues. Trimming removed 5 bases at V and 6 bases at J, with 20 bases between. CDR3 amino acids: CASSTDRRGSLEQYF. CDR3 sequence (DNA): TGTGCCAGCAGTACAGACAGGAGGGGAAGCCTCGAGCAGTACTTC.

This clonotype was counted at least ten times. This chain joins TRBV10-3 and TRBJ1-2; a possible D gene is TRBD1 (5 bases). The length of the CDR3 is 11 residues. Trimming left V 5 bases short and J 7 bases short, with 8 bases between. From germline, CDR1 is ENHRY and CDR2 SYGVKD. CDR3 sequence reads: CAISSGFGYTF. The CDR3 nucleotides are TGTGCCATCAGTTCAGGGTTTGGCTACACCTTC.

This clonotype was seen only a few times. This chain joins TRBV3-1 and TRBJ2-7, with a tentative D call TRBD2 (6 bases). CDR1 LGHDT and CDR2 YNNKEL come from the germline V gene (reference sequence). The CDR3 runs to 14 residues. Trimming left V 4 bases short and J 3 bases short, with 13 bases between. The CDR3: CASSLRGNGYEQYF. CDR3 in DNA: TGTGCCAGCAGCCTTCGGGGGAATGGCTACGAGCAGTACTTC.

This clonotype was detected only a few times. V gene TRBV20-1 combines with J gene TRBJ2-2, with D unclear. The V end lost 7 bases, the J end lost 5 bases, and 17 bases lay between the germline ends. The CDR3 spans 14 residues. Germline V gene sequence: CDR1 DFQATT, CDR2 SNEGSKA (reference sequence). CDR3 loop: CSVLELVRTGELFF. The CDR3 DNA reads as TGCAGTGTTCTGGAACTTGTAAGGACCGGGGAGCTGTTTTTT.

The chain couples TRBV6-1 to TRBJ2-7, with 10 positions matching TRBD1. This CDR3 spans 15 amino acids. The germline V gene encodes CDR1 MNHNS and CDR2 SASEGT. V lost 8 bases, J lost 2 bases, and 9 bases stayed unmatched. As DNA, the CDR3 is TGTGCCAGCGCGACCACCGGGACAGGGGCCTACGAGCAGTACTTC. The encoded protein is CASATTGTGAYEQYF.